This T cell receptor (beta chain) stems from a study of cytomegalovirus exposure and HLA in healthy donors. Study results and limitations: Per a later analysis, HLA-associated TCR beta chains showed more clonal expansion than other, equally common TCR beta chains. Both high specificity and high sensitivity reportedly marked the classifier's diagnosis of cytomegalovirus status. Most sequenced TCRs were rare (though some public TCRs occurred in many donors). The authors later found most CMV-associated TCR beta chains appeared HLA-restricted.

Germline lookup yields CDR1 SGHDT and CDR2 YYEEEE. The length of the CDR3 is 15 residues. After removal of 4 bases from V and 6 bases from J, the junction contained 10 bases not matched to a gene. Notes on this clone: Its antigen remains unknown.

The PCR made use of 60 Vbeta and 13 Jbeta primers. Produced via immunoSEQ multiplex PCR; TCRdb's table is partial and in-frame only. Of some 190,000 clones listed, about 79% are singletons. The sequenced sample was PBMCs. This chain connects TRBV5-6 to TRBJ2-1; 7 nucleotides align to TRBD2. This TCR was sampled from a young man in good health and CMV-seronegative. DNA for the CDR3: TGTGCCAGCAGCCTGACTAGCTGGGGCCTCAATGAGCAGTTCTTC. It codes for CASSLTSWGLNEQFF.